The clone carrying this T cell receptor (beta chain) was observed a few times. The entry originates in a study of cytomegalovirus exposure and HLA in healthy donors. Profiling relied on immunoSEQ multiplex PCR, and the TCRdb table lists in-frame clones only, not all of them. There are about 98,000 clones in the sample; roughly nine tenths occur only once, and 5.5% to 7% lies in the top ten. The sequenced material came from PBMCs. This receptor was obtained from a man aged 18 to 35 in good health and CMV-seropositive.

The CDR3, as DNA: TGTGCCAGTAGACCGGGGACAGGGGCTTTTGAGACCCAGTACTTC. It translates to CASRPGTGAFETQYF. This chain connects TRBV19 to TRBJ2-5; 10 nucleotides match TRBD1. The CDR3 sequence is 15 residues long. CDR1 and CDR2 from the germline V gene are LNHDA and SQIVND (reference sequence). V shed 6 bases and J 5 bases; nucleotides not matched to a gene: 9.